The 16 T cell receptor beta chains below all came from one sample that was sequenced in a study of T cell repertoires in cytomegalovirus infection. Using its own MiXCR run on the reads, TCRdb lists one record per CDR3 protein. The sample shows roughly 230,000 distinct CDR3 sequences, about 18% of them seen only once. Sequencing was done on a sample of CD8+ T cells from PBMCs. These receptors all come from a human donor in good health (CMV status not recorded). Some clones in this sample may be carry-over from other donors' samples.

This clonotype is medium-sized within its sample. This sequence joins TRBV20-1 and TRBJ2-3; 12 bases map to TRBD2. The CDR3 sequence is 15 residues long. J was trimmed by 4 bases and V by 3 bases; bases with no gene match: 5. CDR1 is DFQATT and CDR2 is SNEGSKA in the germline V gene (reference sequence). The CDR3 reads CSARETSGSSDTQYF. CDR3 DNA: TGCAGTGCTAGGGAGACTAGCGGGAGTTCAGATACGCAGTATTTT.

This chain uses TRBV6-5 with TRBJ1-6; D ambiguous. The V end lost 2 bases, the J end lost 7 bases, and 15 bases lay between the germline ends. Germline CDR1 MNHEY, CDR2 SVGAGI. The CDR3 sequence is 16 residues long. CDR3 nucleotides: TGTGCCAGCAGTTACAACGGACGGGGTGGCAATTCACCCCTCCACTTT. Translation: CASSYNGRGGNSPLHF.

The chain has TRBV20-1 and TRBJ2-7; 11 nucleotides match TRBD2. Germline V lookup: CDR1 DFQATT, CDR2 SNEGSKA (reference sequence). This CDR3 spans 13 amino acids. The J segment lost 6 bases and the V segment lost 2 bases, leaving 3 bases of the junction unmatched. CDR3 DNA sequence: TGCAGTGCTAGAACCGGGACTAGCGGCGAGCAGTACTTC. It translates to CSARTGTSGEQYF.

This clonotype was counted between two and nine times. The V call is TRBV7-8, the J call TRBJ1-5; 9 positions match TRBD1. The CDR3 has 15 residues. V lost 5 bases and J lost 4; bases outside the gene matches: 6. CDR1 SGHVS and CDR2 FQNEAQ come from the germline V gene. The CDR3 is CASSERGTGNQPQHF. CDR3 in DNA: TGTGCCAGCAGCGAACGGGGGACAGGGAATCAGCCCCAGCATTTT.

V usage is TRBV29-1 and J usage is TRBJ1-4; the match to TRBD1 covers 8 bases. The CDR3 runs 13 residues. CDR1 SQVTM and CDR2 ANQGSEA come from the germline V gene. V gave up 2 bases and J gave up 8 bases; unmatched junction bases: 4. CDR3 coding DNA: TGCAGCGTTGAATTACAGGGGGAGGAAAAACTGTTTTTT. As protein: CSVELQGEEKLFF.

V is TRBV6-2 or TRBV6-3 and J is TRBJ1-1, with 8 nucleotides matching TRBD1. CDR3 length: 19 residues. Germline V gene data show CDR1 as MNHEY and CDR2 as SVGEGT. Trimming cost V 4 bases and J 1 base; bases outside gene matches: 17. In DNA, the CDR3 is TGTGCCAGCAGTTCTTACCTATATCAGGGGGCGAATGGGAACACTGAAGCTTTCTTT. Protein: CASSSYLYQGANGNTEAFF.

At least ten counts were recorded for this clonotype. The chain combines TRBV7-9 with TRBJ1-1; tentative D call: TRBD1 (6 bases). Germline-derived CDR1 and CDR2 are SEHNR and FQNEAQ (reference sequence). V gave up 5 bases and J gave up 1 base, with 11 bases separating them. This CDR3 contains 14 residues. The CDR3 reads CASSPTGANTEAFF. In DNA, the CDR3 is TGTGCCAGCAGCCCCACGGGGGCGAACACTGAAGCTTTCTTT. Looking up the rest from reference TRBV7-9 and TRBJ1-1 gives the full variable domain: DTGVSQNPRHKITKRGQNVTFRCDPISEHNRLYWYRQTLGQGPEFLTYFQNEAQLEKSRLLSDRFSAERPKGSFSTLEIQRTEQGDSAMYLCASSPTGANTEAFFGQGTRLTVV.

This clonotype was seen more than once but under ten times. The J gene is TRBJ2-6, the V gene TRBV12-3 or TRBV12-4; 10 nucleotides line up with TRBD1. V dropped 6 bases and J dropped 0; count of bases not matched to a gene: 14. CDR3 size: 20 residues. The CDR3 is CASSPIRGGTGVSGANVLTF. CDR3 nucleotides: TGTGCCAGCAGCCCTATCCGGGGGGGGACAGGGGTCTCTGGGGCCAACGTCCTGACTTTC.

Many counts were recorded for this clonotype. The V gene is TRBV7-2, the J gene TRBJ2-1; 9 nucleotides align to TRBD2. This CDR3 spans 18 amino acids. CDR1 is SGHTA and CDR2 is FQGNSA in the germline V gene. The V segment lost 5 bases and the J segment 6 bases; nucleotides outside the gene matches: 17. In nucleotides, the CDR3 is TGTGCCAGCAGCCCCCACAGGGTCGTCGAGCGGGGGGCCAATGAGCAGTTCTTC. This translates into CASSPHRVVERGANEQFF.

Only a few counts were recorded for this clonotype. The chain links TRBV7-6 to TRBJ2-1, with 8 bases aligning to TRBD2. The germline V gene encodes CDR1 SGHVS and CDR2 FNYEAQ. The CDR3 has 16 amino acids. The V segment lost 1 base and the J segment 3 bases; nucleotides outside the gene matches: 5. DNA of the CDR3: TGTGCCAGCAGCTTAGATCTAGCGGGCATCTACAATGAGCAGTTCTTC. It encodes CASSLDLAGIYNEQFF.

V and J are TRBV4-3 and TRBJ2-7, with D tentatively TRBD1 or TRBD2 (5 bases each). The V end was cut by 1 base, the J end by 3 bases, with 13 bases between. Germline CDR1 and CDR2: LGHNA and YSLEER. The CDR3 loop spans 15 amino acids. The CDR3 region has the DNA TGCGCCAGCAGCCAAGTGGTGGGGGATAACTACGAGCAGTACTTC. Amino acids: CASSQVVGDNYEQYF.

This clonotype was counted ten times or more. The chain uses TRBV7-2 and TRBJ2-7; TRBD2 agrees at 7 bases. CDR1 is SGHTA, CDR2 FQGNSA, per germline. This CDR3 contains 15 residues. The ends lost 5 bases at V and 1 base at J; junction bases unmatched: 8. The CDR3 region has the DNA TGTGCCAGCAGCGTGCTATCCGGGGGGTCCTACGAGCAGTACTTC. The encoded protein is CASSVLSGGSYEQYF.

The V and J genes are TRBV12-5 and TRBJ2-5, with TRBD2 matching over 8 bases. V lost 3 bases to trimming and J lost 5 bases; unmatched junction nucleotides: 5. This CDR3 is built from 14 residues. The germline V gene encodes CDR1 LGHNT and CDR2 FRNRAP. The CDR3 sequence is CASGFGGAYETQYF. CDR3 bases: TGTGCTAGTGGTTTCGGGGGGGCCTATGAGACCCAGTACTTC.

This clonotype occurred a few times. The chain has TRBV7-2 and TRBJ1-1; TRBD1 is a possible D gene (5 bases). Germline V gene sequence: CDR1 SGHTA, CDR2 FQGNSA. The CDR3 covers 14 residues. The V and J ends lost 3 bases and 0 bases respectively, with 8 bases between them. The CDR3 loop is CASSLVDMNTEAFF. The CDR3 DNA follows: TGTGCCAGCAGCTTGGTGGACATGAACACTGAAGCTTTCTTT.

The V and J genes are TRBV28 and TRBJ2-3; 8 bases are shared with TRBD2. V lost 6 bases to trimming and J lost 1 base; unmatched junction nucleotides: 9. The length of the CDR3 is 16 residues. Germline CDR1 and CDR2: MDHEN and SYDVKM. The CDR3 sequence: CASRPRGVSGTDTQYF. The DNA of the CDR3 is TGTGCCAGCAGACCGCGGGGGGTTTCAGGCACAGATACGCAGTATTTT. The whole variable domain, remainder taken from reference TRBV28 and TRBJ2-3, is DVKVTQSSRYLVKRTGEKVFLECVQDMDHENMFWYRQDPGLGLRLIYFSYDVKMKEKGDIPEGYSVSREKKERFSLILESASTNQTSMYLCASRPRGVSGTDTQYFGPGTRLTVL.

This clonotype occurred a few times. The chain links TRBV15 to TRBJ1-4; D is uncertain. The CDR3 has 15 residues. Trimming shortened V by 0 bases and J by 2 bases, and 7 bases separated the two germline ends. Germline V CDR1 and CDR2: LNHNV, YYDKDF (reference sequence). DNA for the CDR3: TGTGCCACCAGCAGAGAAGGGCAGACTAATGAAAAACTGTTTTTT. Amino acid sequence: CATSREGQTNEKLFF.